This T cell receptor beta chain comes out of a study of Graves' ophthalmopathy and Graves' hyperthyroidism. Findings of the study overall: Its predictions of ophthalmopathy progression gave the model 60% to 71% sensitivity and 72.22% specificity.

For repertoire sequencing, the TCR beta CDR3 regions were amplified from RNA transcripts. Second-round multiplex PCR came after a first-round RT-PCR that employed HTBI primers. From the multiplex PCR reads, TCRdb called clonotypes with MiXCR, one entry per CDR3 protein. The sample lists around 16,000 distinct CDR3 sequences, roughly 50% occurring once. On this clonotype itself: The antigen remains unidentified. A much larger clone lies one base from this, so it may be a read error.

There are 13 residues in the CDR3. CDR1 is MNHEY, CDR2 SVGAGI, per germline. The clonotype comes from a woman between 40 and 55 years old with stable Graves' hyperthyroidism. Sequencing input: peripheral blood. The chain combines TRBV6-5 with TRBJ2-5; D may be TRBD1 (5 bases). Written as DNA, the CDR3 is TGTGCCTGCAGGCGACAGCGTCGGGAGACCCAGTACTTC. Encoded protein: CACRRQRRETQYF.